This T cell receptor (beta chain) is from a study of cytomegalovirus exposure and HLA in healthy donors. The CDR3 is 16 residues long. V was pared by 4 bases and J by 0 bases, with 6 bases of the junction left unmatched. Germline CDR1 is LNHDA and CDR2 is SQIVND (reference sequence). PCR amplification relied on 60 Vbeta primers (plus 13 Jbeta primers). Data came from immunoSEQ multiplex PCR; TCRdb stores just in-frame clones and leaves some out. The sample includes about 120,000 clones, 65% to 75% seen only once; the top ten take less than 4%. This clone was found a few times. This rearrangement joins TRBV19 to TRBJ1-5; 7 bases are a match to TRBD1. Sequencing was performed on PBMCs. This clonotype originated in a man aged 40-55 years in good health and CMV-seropositive. In DNA, the CDR3 is TGTGCCAGTAGTAAATCCGGACAGGTTAGCAATCAGCCCCAGCATTTT. This codes for CASSKSGQVSNQPQHF.